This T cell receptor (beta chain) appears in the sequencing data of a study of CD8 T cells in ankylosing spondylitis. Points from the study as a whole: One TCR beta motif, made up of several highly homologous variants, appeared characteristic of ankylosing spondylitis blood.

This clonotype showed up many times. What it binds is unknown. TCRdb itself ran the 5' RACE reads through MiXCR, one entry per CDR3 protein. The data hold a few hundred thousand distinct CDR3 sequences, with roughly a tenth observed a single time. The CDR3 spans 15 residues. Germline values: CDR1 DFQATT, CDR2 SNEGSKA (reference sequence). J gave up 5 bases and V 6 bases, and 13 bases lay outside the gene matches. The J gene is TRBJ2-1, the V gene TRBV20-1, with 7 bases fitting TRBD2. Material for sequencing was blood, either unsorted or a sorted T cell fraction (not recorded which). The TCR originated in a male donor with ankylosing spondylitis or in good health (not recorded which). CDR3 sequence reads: CSASGGGAGHNEQFF. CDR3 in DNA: TGCAGTGCGTCGGGAGGAGGGGCCGGACACAATGAGCAGTTCTTC.